The 23 T cell receptor beta chains listed next were all sequenced from one sample in a study of blood T cells in healthy people across ages. PCR was performed a second time for 7 to 11 cycles using a sample-barcoded 5' primer and a J-beta primer mix. Each CDR3 protein gets one entry after TCRdb re-called the 5' RACE reads with MiXCR. Of 850,000 to 1,300,000 distinct CDR3 sequences in the sample, more than 35% were seen once. The sequenced sample consisted of blood. These TCRs come from a woman aged 55-69 years in good health.

This clonotype was seen ten or more times. The J gene is TRBJ2-1, the V gene TRBV5-1; D unclear. V was shortened by 0 bases and J by 0 bases, with 7 bases between the two germline ends. Germline V gives CDR1 SGHRS, CDR2 YFSETQ. This CDR3 has 15 amino acids. CDR3 in amino acids: CASSLASSSYNEQFF. Written as DNA, the CDR3 is TGCGCCAGCAGCTTGGCCTCCTCCTCCTACAATGAGCAGTTCTTC.

This clonotype was seen many times. The rearrangement links TRBV7-3 to TRBJ2-7; no reliable D call. The CDR3 has 13 residues. Germline CDR1 and CDR2: SGHTA and FQGTGA. Trimming took off 1 base at V and 3 bases at J, with 7 bases between the two ends. The CDR3 here is CASSLSPVYEQYF. The CDR3 DNA follows: TGTGCCAGCAGCTTAAGTCCAGTCTACGAGCAGTACTTC.

This clonotype was seen a single time. The rearrangement uses TRBV18 and TRBJ1-2; D might be TRBD1 (6 bases). CDR3 length equals 13 residues. The germline CDR1 and CDR2 sequences are KGHSH and LQKENI. V dropped 5 bases and J dropped 7 bases, with 14 bases sitting between them. The CDR3 sequence: CASSTTGTSGYTF. For the CDR3, the DNA is TGTGCCAGCTCAACTACAGGGACTAGTGGCTACACCTTC.

The J gene is TRBJ2-7, the V gene TRBV7-2; D ambiguous. The CDR3 runs 12 residues. The germline gives CDR1 SGHTA, CDR2 FQGNSA. V was clipped by 5 bases and J by 4 bases, with 9 bases between them. Here the CDR3 reads CASSRNPYEQYF. Here the CDR3 DNA reads TGTGCCAGCAGCCGGAACCCATACGAGCAGTACTTC. The full variable domain, with the rest looked up from reference TRBV7-2 and TRBJ2-7, is GAGVSQSPSNKVTEKGKDVELRCDPISGHTALYWYRQSLGQGLEFLIYFQGNSAPDKSGLPSDRFSAERTGGSVSTLTIQRTQQEDSAVYLCASSRNPYEQYFGPGTRLTVT.

The rearrangement links TRBV20-1 to TRBJ2-3; 10 nucleotides align to TRBD1. CDR3 length equals 16 residues. Trimming took 0 bases from V and 1 from J; bases not matched to a gene: 4. In germline, CDR1 is DFQATT, CDR2 SNEGSKA (reference sequence). CDR3 sequence reads: CSARDTGTGGTDTQYF. The CDR3 DNA follows: TGCAGTGCTAGAGACACCGGGACAGGGGGCACAGATACGCAGTATTTT.

The V gene is TRBV5-6, the J gene TRBJ2-4, with a weak D call TRBD2 (6 bases). The DNA end favors TRBJ2-7, so the J call may be wrong. CDR3 length: 17 amino acids. In germline, CDR1 is SGHDT, CDR2 YYEEEE. The CDR3: CASSLYRSAGRGYEQYF. The CDR3 DNA is TGTGCCAGCAGCTTGTACCGTAGCGCGGGGAGAGGCTACGAGCAGTACTTC.

The V gene is TRBV6-4, the J gene TRBJ2-4, with 7 positions matching TRBD2. This CDR3 comprises 13 residues. J was trimmed by 5 bases and V by 5 bases; bases with no gene match: 3. Germline V gene data show CDR1 as MRHNA and CDR2 as SNTAGT. In nucleotides, the CDR3 is TGTGCCAGCAGTCCCAGCGGGGAAAACATTCAGTACTTC. This translates into CASSPSGENIQYF.

The chain is built from TRBV27 and TRBJ1-4; D perhaps matches TRBD1 (5 bases). The ends were cut back, 0 bases at V and 8 bases at J, with 13 bases in the middle. CDR1 is MNHEY, CDR2 SMNVEV, per germline (reference sequence). The CDR3 length is 15 residues. CDR3 loop: CASSLSGRNREKLFF. CDR3 sequence (DNA): TGTGCCAGCAGTTTATCGGGGCGTAACCGGGAAAAACTGTTTTTT.

This clonotype showed up many times. The chain links TRBV27 to TRBJ2-3; the D is unclear. CDR3 size: 13 residues. The germline V and J ends were trimmed by 6 bases and 0 bases, with 7 bases remaining between them. Germline V gene lookup returns CDR1 MNHEY and CDR2 SMNVEV (reference sequence). The CDR3 sequence: CASSTFSTDTQYF. As DNA, the CDR3 is TGTGCCAGCAGCACTTTTAGCACAGATACGCAGTATTTT.

This chain links TRBV20-1 with TRBJ2-3, with unresolved D. Trimming took 1 base from V and 0 from J, leaving 8 bases between them. The CDR3 covers 14 residues. Germline V gene lookup returns CDR1 DFQATT and CDR2 SNEGSKA (reference sequence). The CDR3 DNA follows: TGCAGTGCTAGAGGAGCCGGGAGCACAGATACGCAGTATTTT. As protein: CSARGAGSTDTQYF.

The chain links TRBV11-2 to TRBJ2-3, with 9 bases that match TRBD2. CDR1 is SGHAT and CDR2 is FQNNGV in the germline V gene. With V trimmed by 5 bases and J by 0 bases, 9 bases remained unmatched. The CDR3 is made up of 17 amino acids. CDR3 region: CASSLWPSGTSTDTQYF. In nucleotides, the CDR3 is TGTGCCAGCAGCCTATGGCCTAGCGGGACTAGCACAGATACGCAGTATTTT. Using reference TRBV11-2 and TRBJ2-3 for the parts outside the CDR3, the full variable domain is EAGVAQSPRYKIIEKRQSVAFWCNPISGHATLYWYQQILGQGPKLLIQFQNNGVVDDSQLPKDRFSAERLKGVDSTLKIQPAKLEDSAVYLCASSLWPSGTSTDTQYFGPGTRLTVL.

This clonotype was counted between two and nine times. The genes are TRBV6-5 and TRBJ2-7, with 8 bases identical to TRBD2. This CDR3 has 15 residues. The germline gives CDR1 MNHEY, CDR2 SVGAGI. With 5 bases clipped from V and 2 bases from J, the junction kept 8 bases outside the gene matches. The CDR3 DNA follows: TGTGCCAGCAGTCATCTAGCGGGTGGGACCTACGAGCAGTACTTC. It yields the protein CASSHLAGGTYEQYF.

This clonotype was seen at least ten times. The chain joins TRBV20-1 to TRBJ2-3; no firm D call. This CDR3 spans 14 amino acids. The V gene lost 5 bases and the J gene lost 2 bases, with 14 bases spanning the gap. Germline V gives CDR1 DFQATT, CDR2 SNEGSKA (reference sequence). The CDR3 bases are TGCAGTGCTCCTCGACCGTTAGCCACAGATACGCAGTATTTT. Protein: CSAPRPLATDTQYF.

The table lists this clonotype with a few counts. The V call is TRBV20-1, the J call TRBJ2-3; TRBD2 agrees at 9 bases. Trimming took 1 base from V and 3 from J; bases not matched to a gene: 8. This CDR3 has 16 residues. CDR1 and CDR2 (germline): DFQATT, SNEGSKA (reference sequence). The CDR3 sequence: CSARAPASGITDTQYF. The CDR3 DNA sequence: TGCAGTGCTAGAGCTCCGGCTAGCGGGATAACAGATACGCAGTATTTT.

This chain uses TRBV27 with TRBJ2-2; D gene unclear. The V end was cut by 2 bases, the J end by 6 bases, with 4 bases between. The CDR3 spans 12 residues. CDR1 and CDR2 (germline): MNHEY, SMNVEV (reference sequence). The CDR3 sequence: CASSLHAGELFF. CDR3 coding DNA: TGTGCCAGCAGTTTACATGCCGGGGAGCTGTTTTTT.

This clonotype was seen a few times. The chain is built from TRBV24-1 and TRBJ2-1, with no clear D. The CDR3 contains 13 residues. Germline V gene lookup returns CDR1 KGHDR and CDR2 SFDVKD. The germline V and J ends were trimmed by 3 bases and 7 bases, with 9 bases remaining between them. CDR3 nucleotides: TGTGCCACCAGTGATGTGGCAGGTAATGAGCAGTTCTTC. Amino acid sequence: CATSDVAGNEQFF.

The CDR3 nucleotides read TGCGCCAGCAGCCAAGTGGGGGGCGGGATTTACAATGAGCAGTTCTTC. This sequence encodes CASSQVGGGIYNEQFF. The genes are TRBV4-1 and TRBJ2-1, with D perhaps TRBD1 or TRBD2 (6 bases each). V was cut by 1 base and J by 4 bases, with 14 bases left in between. The CDR3 sequence is 16 residues long. Germline CDR1 MGHRA, CDR2 YSYEKL.

The CDR3 bases are TGTGCCAGCAGTAAACGACTAGCGGGAGGGATCCACGAGCAGTACTTC. Its translation: CASSKRLAGGIHEQYF. The chain recombines TRBV7-9 with TRBJ2-7; TRBD2 matches at 14 bases. The germline CDR1 and CDR2 sequences are SEHNR and FQNEAQ (reference sequence). Trimming took 6 bases from V and 5 from J; bases not matched to a gene: 9. This CDR3 spans 16 amino acids.

This clonotype was counted once. Being one base from a much bigger clone, this may be a read error. The V and J genes are TRBV7-2 and TRBJ2-5; 9 nucleotides agree with TRBD1. Germline assignment: CDR1 SGHTA and CDR2 FQGNSA. This CDR3 is built from 15 residues. The CDR3 DNA reads TGTGTCAGCAGCTTAGGGACAGGGCGACAAGAGACCCAGTACTTC. It codes for CVSSLGTGRQETQYF.

The chain couples TRBV3-1 to TRBJ2-7; possibly TRBD2 for D (6 bases). V dropped 2 bases and J dropped 7 bases, with 9 bases sitting between them. Germline V CDR1 and CDR2: LGHDT, YNNKEL (reference sequence). The CDR3 totals 12 residues. CDR3 protein: CASSQSGGEQYF. CDR3 in DNA: TGTGCCAGCAGCCAATCCGGAGGGGAGCAGTACTTC.

The chain joins TRBV27 to TRBJ2-7; maybe TRBD1 (5 bases). This CDR3 has 15 amino acids. The ends were cut back, 3 bases at V and 5 bases at J, with 17 bases in the middle. The V gene's germline CDR1 is MNHEY and CDR2 SMNVEV (reference sequence). The CDR3 DNA reads TGTGCCAGCAGTTTCGTCAGGGTGGAGCTGGACGAGCAGTACTTC. Amino acid sequence: CASSFVRVELDEQYF.

This rearrangement joins TRBV12-3 or TRBV12-4 to TRBJ2-1; the match to TRBD1 covers 8 bases. The ends lost 4 bases at V and 5 bases at J; junction bases unmatched: 4. This CDR3 comprises 14 residues. CDR3 coding DNA: TGTGCCAGCAGTTGGACAGGGACGGACAATGAGCAGTTCTTC. Protein sequence: CASSWTGTDNEQFF.

This clonotype was recorded once. The rearrangement uses TRBV28 and TRBJ2-5; 8 bases fit TRBD2. The V segment lost 3 bases and the J segment 3 bases; nucleotides outside the gene matches: 18. CDR3 length: 19 residues. Germline lookup yields CDR1 MDHEN and CDR2 SYDVKM. CDR3 in amino acids: CASSFSSTLSSGIKETQYF. CDR3 sequence (DNA): TGTGCCAGCAGTTTCTCTTCCACTCTCAGTAGCGGGATTAAAGAGACCCAGTACTTC.